The entry below gives a single T cell receptor beta chain sequence along with its context. The germline gives CDR1 SGHVS, CDR2 FQNEAQ. The CDR3 extends over 19 amino acids. J was trimmed by 2 bases and V by 5 bases; bases with no gene match: 17. The data derive from a study of patients and donors after allogeneic stem cell transplantation. Each CDR3 protein gets one entry after TCRdb re-called the RT-PCR reads with MiXCR. Here the sample spans more than 850,000 distinct CDR3 sequences, more than 15% being singletons. The receptor was isolated from a human donor who was either an allogeneic HSCT recipient or a stem cell or donor lymphocyte infusion donor (not recorded which). It is not recorded whose cells these are; they may come from a transplant donor. V gene TRBV7-8 combines with J gene TRBJ1-4, with 7 bases aligning to TRBD1. The sample was blood, either unsorted or a sorted T cell fraction (not recorded which). The CDR3 coding sequence is TGTGCCAGCAGCCCACCCGGCGATTTGACAGGGCTCACTAATGAAAAACTGTTTTTT. Translated, it gives CASSPPGDLTGLTNEKLFF. The full variable domain, with the rest looked up from reference TRBV7-8 and TRBJ1-4, is GAGVSQSPRYKVAKRGQDVALRCDPISGHVSLFWYQQALGQGPEFLTYFQNEAQLDKSGLPSDRFFAERPEGSVSTLKIQRTQQEDSAVYLCASSPPGDLTGLTNEKLFFGSGTQLSVL.